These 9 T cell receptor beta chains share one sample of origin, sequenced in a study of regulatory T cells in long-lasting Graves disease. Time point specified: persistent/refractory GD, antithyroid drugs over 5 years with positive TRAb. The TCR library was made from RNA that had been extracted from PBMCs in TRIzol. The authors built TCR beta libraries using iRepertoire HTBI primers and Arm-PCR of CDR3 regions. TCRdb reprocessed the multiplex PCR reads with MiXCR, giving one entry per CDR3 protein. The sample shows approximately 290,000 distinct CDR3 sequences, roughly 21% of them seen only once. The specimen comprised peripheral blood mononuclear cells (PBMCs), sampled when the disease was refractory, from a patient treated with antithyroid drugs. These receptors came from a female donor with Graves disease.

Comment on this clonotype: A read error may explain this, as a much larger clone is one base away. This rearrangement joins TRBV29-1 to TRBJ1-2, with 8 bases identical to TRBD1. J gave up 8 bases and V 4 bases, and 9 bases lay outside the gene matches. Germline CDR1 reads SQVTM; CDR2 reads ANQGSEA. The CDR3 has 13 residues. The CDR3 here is CSVGGGQGLGYTF. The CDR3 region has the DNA TGCAGCGTTGGTGGAGGACAGGGTTTAGGCTACACCTTC. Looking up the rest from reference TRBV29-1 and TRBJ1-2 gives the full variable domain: SAVISQKPSRDICQRGTSLTIQCQVDSQVTMMFWYRQQPGQSLTLIATANQGSEATYESGFVIDKFPISRPNLTFSTLTVSNMSPEDSSIYLCSVGGGQGLGYTFGSGTRLTVV.

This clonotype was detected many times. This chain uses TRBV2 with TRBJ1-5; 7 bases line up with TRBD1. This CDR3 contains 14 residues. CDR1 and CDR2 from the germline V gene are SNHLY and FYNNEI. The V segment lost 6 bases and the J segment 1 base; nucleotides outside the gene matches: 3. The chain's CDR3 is CASRMDRSNQPQHF. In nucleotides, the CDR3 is TGTGCCAGCAGGATGGACAGGAGCAATCAGCCCCAGCATTTT. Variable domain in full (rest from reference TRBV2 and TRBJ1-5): EPEVTQTPSHQVTQMGQEVILRCVPISNHLYFYWYRQILGQKVEFLVSFYNNEISEKSEIFDDQFSVERPDGSNFTLKIRSTKLEDSAMYFCASRMDRSNQPQHFGDGTRLSIL.

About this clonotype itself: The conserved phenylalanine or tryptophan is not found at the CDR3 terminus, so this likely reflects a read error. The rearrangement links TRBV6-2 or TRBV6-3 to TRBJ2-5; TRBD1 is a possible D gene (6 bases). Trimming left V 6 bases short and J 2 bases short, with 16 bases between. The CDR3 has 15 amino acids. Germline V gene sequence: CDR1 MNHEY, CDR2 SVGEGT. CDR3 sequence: CASRRQVLTQETQYV. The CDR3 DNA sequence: TGTGCCAGCAGAAGACAGGTTTTAACGCAAGAGACCCAGTACGTC.

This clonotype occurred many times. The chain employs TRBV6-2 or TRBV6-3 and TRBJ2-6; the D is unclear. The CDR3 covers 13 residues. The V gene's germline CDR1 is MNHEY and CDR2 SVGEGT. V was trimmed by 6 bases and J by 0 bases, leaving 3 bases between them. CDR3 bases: TGTGCCAGCAGGGCCTCTGGGGCCAACGTCCTGACTTTC. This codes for CASRASGANVLTF.

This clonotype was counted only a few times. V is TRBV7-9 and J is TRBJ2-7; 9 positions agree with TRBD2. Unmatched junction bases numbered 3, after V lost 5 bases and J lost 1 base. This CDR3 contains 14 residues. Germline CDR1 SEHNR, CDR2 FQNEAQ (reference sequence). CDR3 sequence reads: CASSASGRSYEQYF. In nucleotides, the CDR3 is TGTGCCAGCAGCGCAAGCGGGAGGTCCTACGAGCAGTACTTC.

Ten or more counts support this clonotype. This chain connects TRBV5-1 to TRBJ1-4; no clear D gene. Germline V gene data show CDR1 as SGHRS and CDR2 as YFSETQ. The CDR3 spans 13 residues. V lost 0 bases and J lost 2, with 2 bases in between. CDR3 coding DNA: TGCGCCAGCAGCTTGGACACTAATGAAAAACTGTTTTTT. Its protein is CASSLDTNEKLFF.

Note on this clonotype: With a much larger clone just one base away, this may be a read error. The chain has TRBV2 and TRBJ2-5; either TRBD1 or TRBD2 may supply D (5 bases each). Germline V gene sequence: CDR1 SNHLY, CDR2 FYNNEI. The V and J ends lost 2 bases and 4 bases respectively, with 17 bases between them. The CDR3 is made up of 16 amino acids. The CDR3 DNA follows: TGTGCCAGCAGTGAATTTGGGCCCAGGGACGGAGAGACCCAGTACTTC. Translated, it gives CASSEFGPRDGETQYF.

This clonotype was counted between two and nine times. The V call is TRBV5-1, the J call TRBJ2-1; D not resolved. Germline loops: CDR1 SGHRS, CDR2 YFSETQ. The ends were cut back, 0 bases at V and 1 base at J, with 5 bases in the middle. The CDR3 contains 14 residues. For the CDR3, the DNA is TGCGCCAGCAGCTTGGGGCAGTCCTACAATGAGCAGTTCTTC. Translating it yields CASSLGQSYNEQFF.

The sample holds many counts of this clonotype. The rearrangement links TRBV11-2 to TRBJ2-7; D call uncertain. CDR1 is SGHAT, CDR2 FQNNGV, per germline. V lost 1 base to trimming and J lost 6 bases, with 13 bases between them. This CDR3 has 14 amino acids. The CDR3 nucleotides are TGTGCCAGCAGCTTAGTTGGGCTGGTTAGCGAGCAGTACTTC. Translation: CASSLVGLVSEQYF.